Listed here are 18 T cell receptor beta chains from one sample, sequenced in a study of blood T cells in healthy people across ages. With a J-beta primer mix and a sample-barcoded 5' primer, a second PCR ran about 7 to 11 cycles. Via MiXCR, TCRdb re-called the 5' RACE reads, giving one row per CDR3 protein. Among 600,000 to 900,000 distinct CDR3 sequences listed, roughly 25% were seen once. This same sample was also part of a study on T cells of mothers and their children.

The sequencing sample was made of blood. These receptors all stem from a boy aged 5 to 17 in good health.

This clonotype appeared a few times. The CDR3 here is CASTPLADVYNEQFF. As DNA, the CDR3 is TGTGCCAGCACCCCCCTAGCGGATGTTTACAATGAGCAGTTCTTC. V gene TRBV12-3 or TRBV12-4 combines with J gene TRBJ2-5, with 7 bases that match TRBD2. The J call may be in error: the DNA end matches TRBJ2-1 better. The CDR3 is 15 residues long.

The rearrangement links TRBV7-9 to TRBJ2-7; D may be TRBD1 or TRBD2 (5 bases each). The J call may be wrong; the DNA end is better matched by TRBJ2-1. Germline V CDR1 and CDR2: SEHNR, FQNEAQ (reference sequence). The CDR3 has 13 residues. CDR3 sequence (DNA): TGTGCCAGCACCTCCGCGGGTCAGGGTGAGCAGTTCTTC. Protein sequence: CASTSAGQGEQFF.

This rearrangement joins TRBV6-6 to TRBJ1-1, with 7 positions matching TRBD1. Germline loops: CDR1 MNHNY, CDR2 SVGAGI (reference sequence). The J segment lost 4 bases and the V segment lost 6 bases, leaving 14 bases of the junction unmatched. CDR3 length equals 16 residues. The chain's CDR3 is CASRGRTGSASTEAFF. The CDR3 DNA reads as TGTGCCAGCAGGGGACGGACAGGTTCCGCCAGCACTGAAGCTTTCTTT.

This chain links TRBV5-6 with TRBJ2-4, with D perhaps matching TRBD1 (5 bases). V dropped 3 bases and J dropped 0 bases, with 13 bases sitting between them. Germline CDR1 reads SGHDT; CDR2 reads YYEEEE. The CDR3 consists of 16 residues. The CDR3, as DNA: TGTGCCAGCAGCTCCCTCGTAGACAGAGCCAAAAACATTCAGTACTTC. Translated: CASSSLVDRAKNIQYF.

The V and J genes are TRBV2 and TRBJ1-5; possible D gene TRBD1, 5 bases. The germline V gene has CDR1 SNHLY and CDR2 FYNNEI. Trimming cost V 4 bases and J 2 bases, with 12 bases left between them. CDR3 length: 15 residues. For the CDR3, the DNA is TGTGCCAGCAGTGGACAGTCCGAGGGCAATCAGCCCCAGCATTTT. This codes for CASSGQSEGNQPQHF.

The genes are TRBV12-3 or TRBV12-4 and TRBJ2-3, with D possibly TRBD2 on 5 matching bases. This CDR3 has 15 residues. The V gene lost 7 bases and the J gene lost 1 base, with 15 bases spanning the gap. The CDR3 spells CASTADPRGTDTQYF. Written as DNA, the CDR3 is TGTGCCAGCACCGCTGACCCGAGGGGCACAGATACGCAGTATTTT.

This chain joins TRBV3-1 and TRBJ2-7; TRBD1 aligns across 7 bases. J was trimmed by 3 bases and V by 1 base; bases with no gene match: 3. Germline values: CDR1 LGHDT, CDR2 YNNKEL (reference sequence). The CDR3 contains 14 residues. CDR3 sequence: CASSQVWDSYEQYF. For the CDR3, the DNA is TGTGCCAGCAGCCAAGTTTGGGACAGCTACGAGCAGTACTTC.

This clonotype came up a few times. The V call is TRBV20-1, the J call TRBJ1-2; unclear D gene. The germline V and J ends were trimmed by 6 bases and 9 bases, with 14 bases remaining between them. Per germline, CDR1 DFQATT and CDR2 SNEGSKA (reference sequence). The CDR3 is 11 residues long. The CDR3: CSAGEQLRYTF. The CDR3 DNA reads TGCAGTGCGGGAGAACAACTCCGCTACACCTTC.

This clonotype was observed a few times. The V and J genes are TRBV4-2 and TRBJ1-4; D is uncertain. CDR3 size: 17 residues. V gave up 0 bases and J gave up 6 bases, with 17 bases separating them. CDR1 is LGHNA, CDR2 YNFKEQ, per germline. As DNA, the CDR3 is TGTGCCAGCAGCCAAGAATTCTGGTCAAGGGAAGATGAAAAACTGTTTTTT. It is translated as CASSQEFWSREDEKLFF.

This clonotype was counted a few times. The V call is TRBV7-9, the J call TRBJ2-1; 11 nucleotides line up with TRBD2. The V and J ends lost 1 base and 3 bases, in that order; junction bases with no gene match: 2. Looked up from germline, CDR1 is SEHNR and CDR2 is FQNEAQ (reference sequence). The CDR3 totals 16 residues. In nucleotides, the CDR3 is TGTGCCAGCAGCTTAGGTAGCGGGGGGGTCTACAATGAGCAGTTCTTC. Its protein is CASSLGSGGVYNEQFF.

The V gene is TRBV7-9, the J gene TRBJ1-1; perhaps TRBD1 as D (5 bases). V lost 5 bases and J lost 5, with 15 bases in between. The CDR3 loop spans 14 amino acids. Germline lookup yields CDR1 SEHNR and CDR2 FQNEAQ (reference sequence). The CDR3 loop reads CASSRGAQSTEAFF. DNA for the CDR3: TGTGCCAGCAGCCGAGGGGCGCAGAGTACTGAAGCTTTCTTT.

This clonotype was detected only a few times. The chain links TRBV10-3 to TRBJ2-1; D might be TRBD2 (5 bases). Germline CDR1 is ENHRY and CDR2 is SYGVKD. Trimming removed 0 bases at V and 3 bases at J, with 12 bases between. The CDR3 totals 16 residues. CDR3 loop: CAISESPGKVYNEQFF. DNA for the CDR3: TGTGCCATCAGTGAGTCCCCCGGGAAGGTCTACAATGAGCAGTTCTTC.

The chain is built from TRBV27 and TRBJ1-5, with D possibly matching TRBD1 (6 bases). There are 16 residues in the CDR3. From germline, CDR1 is MNHEY and CDR2 SMNVEV (reference sequence). Trimming shortened V by 5 bases and J by 3 bases, and 17 bases separated the two germline ends. Here the CDR3 DNA reads TGTGCCAGCAGTCAACATGCAGGGGCCTACAATCAGCCCCAGCATTTT. Translation gives CASSQHAGAYNQPQHF.

The chain has TRBV12-3 or TRBV12-4 and TRBJ1-2; the D gene is possibly TRBD1 (5 bases). Trimming left V 2 bases short and J 7 bases short, with 11 bases between. The CDR3 spans 13 residues. CDR3 bases: TGTGCCAGCAGTTTATCCTCGGGGCCTGGCTACACCTTC. It encodes CASSLSSGPGYTF.

This clonotype was seen only once. This rearrangement joins TRBV27 to TRBJ1-1; D not certain. CDR3 size: 15 residues. The V and J ends lost 5 bases and 0 bases respectively, with 13 bases between them. Germline CDR1 and CDR2: MNHEY and SMNVEV (reference sequence). The CDR3 region has the DNA TGTGCCAGCAGTCGAGGAAGGGCCTTGAACACTGAAGCTTTCTTT. As protein: CASSRGRALNTEAFF.

The chain uses TRBV28 and TRBJ2-5; 11 bases agree with TRBD2. From germline, CDR1 is MDHEN and CDR2 SYDVKM. With 6 bases clipped from V and 3 bases from J, the junction kept 6 bases outside the gene matches. This CDR3 is built from 15 residues. The CDR3 coding sequence is TGTGCCAGCAGGGACCCGGGACTAGCGGAAGAGACCCAGTACTTC. Translated: CASRDPGLAEETQYF.

The chain recombines TRBV29-1 with TRBJ2-7; D call uncertain. The CDR3 spans 12 residues. Trimming pared 5 bases from V and 3 bases from J, leaving 11 bases between. Germline V gene data show CDR1 as SQVTM and CDR2 as ANQGSEA. CDR3 DNA: TGCAGCGTTATCCGGGCCAACTACGAGCAGTACTTC. Amino acids: CSVIRANYEQYF.

This chain joins TRBV4-2 and TRBJ2-7; TRBD1 or TRBD2 may be the D gene (5 bases each). Deletions cut 1 base from V and 3 bases from J, with 16 bases between. This CDR3 contains 16 residues. CDR1 is LGHNA, CDR2 YNFKEQ, per germline. In DNA form, the CDR3 reads TGTGCCAGCAGCCAAGCATCCGGGATCGACAGCTACGAGCAGTACTTC. Translation: CASSQASGIDSYEQYF.